A selection of T cell receptor beta chains follows, all from one sample in a study of cytomegalovirus exposure and HLA in healthy donors. Data came from immunoSEQ multiplex PCR; TCRdb stores just in-frame clones and leaves some out. This sample has about 98,000 clones, with roughly nine tenths found just once. The sequenced material came from PBMCs. These receptors all come from a young woman in good health and CMV-seronegative. Each CDR3 is given with its conserved first and last residue. D genes are given only for firm matches. Part of the rows lack a size; the others show once, few, many or a class for expanded clones.

>TRBV9|18|TRBD1|TRBJ1-2|-
TGTGCCAGCAGCGTAGTCGGGACAGGACTTAGCCCCTTCTATGGCTACACCTTC
CASSVVGTGLSPFYGYTF
>TRBV9|17|-|TRBJ2-3|-
TGTGCCAGCAGCGCTCAGGGGTCCCGTGCTAGCACAGATACGCAGTATTTT
CASSAQGSRASTDTQYF
>TRBV29-1|12|TRBD2|TRBJ2-2|-
TGCAGCGCCCATGGGGGGGTCGGGGAGCTGTTTTTT
CSAHGGVGELFF
>TRBV7-2|15|TRBD2|TRBJ2-1|-
TGTGCCAGCAGTCATACTAGCGGGGTCGATAATGAGCAGTTCTTC
CASSHTSGVDNEQFF
>TRBV7-9|16|-|TRBJ1-5|-
TGTGCCAGCAGCTTAGGGGTGGGCGGGGCAATTCAGCCCCAGCATTTT
CASSLGVGGAIQPQHF
>TRBV19|13|TRBD1|TRBJ1-4|-
TGTGCCACCAGGACAGGGGGGAATGAAAAACTGTTTTTT
CATRTGGNEKLFF
>TRBV5-1|14|-|TRBJ2-7|-
TGCGCCAGCGGCCGAGGACTCGCCTCGGCCGAGCAGTACTTC
CASGRGLASAEQYF
>TRBV9|16|TRBD1|TRBJ2-3|-
TGTGCCAGCAGTGCAACCGGGACAGGGATCGCAGATACGCAGTATTTT
CASSATGTGIADTQYF
>TRBV11-1|14|TRBD1|TRBJ2-7|-
TGTGCCAGCAGCGTAAACAGGGGGCAGTACGAGCAGTACTTC
CASSVNRGQYEQYF
>TRBV4-1|15|-|TRBJ1-4|-
TGCGCCAGCAGCCGGGGAGCCACAACTAATGAAAAACTGTTTTTT
CASSRGATTNEKLFF
>TRBV2|15|TRBD1|TRBJ1-1|-
TGTGCCAGCAGAGGACAGGCGCTCGAGAACACTGAAGCTTTCTTT
CASRGQALENTEAFF
>TRBV6-5|15|-|TRBJ2-6|-
TGTGCCAGCAGTTACGGGGCGGCTGGGGCCAACGTCCTGACTTTC
CASSYGAAGANVLTF
>TRBV5-1|16|-|TRBJ1-2|-
TGCGCCAGCAGTAATTTCGGCTCGCCGGGAAAATATGGCTACACCTTC
CASSNFGSPGKYGYTF
>TRBV28|14|-|TRBJ2-7|-
TGTGCCTCATCCCCGGCGCGGGGGCGGGACGAGCAGTACTTC
CASSPARGRDEQYF
>TRBV5-1|14|-|TRBJ1-3|-
TGCGCCAGCAGCTCCGGGGGGTCTGGAAACACCATATATTTT
CASSSGGSGNTIYF
>TRBV9|14|-|TRBJ2-1|-
TGTGCCAGCAAGGCTGGCGCGGGGTTCAATGAGCAGTTCTTC
CASKAGAGFNEQFF
>TRBV2|13|-|TRBJ2-1|-
TGTGCCAGCAGTGATACCAGCTACAATGAGCAGTTCTTC
CASSDTSYNEQFF
>TRBV6-1|15|TRBD1|TRBJ1-6|-
TGTGCCAGCAGTGACCCCGGGACAGTCTTGGCACCCCTCCACTTT
CASSDPGTVLAPLHF
>TRBV6-5|13|TRBD1|TRBJ1-1|-
TGTGCCAGCAGGGAGACCGACAGGGAAGAAGCTTTCTTT
CASRETDREEAFF
>TRBV7-2|14|TRBD1|TRBJ1-5|-
TGTGCCAGCAGATCAGGGGGTACCAATCAGCCCCAGCATTTT
CASRSGGTNQPQHF
>TRBV28|13|TRBD1|TRBJ1-2|-
TGTGCCAGCAGTTCCGGACAGGGAGGGGGCTACACCTTC
CASSSGQGGGYTF
>TRBV10-1|14|-|TRBJ2-7|-
TGCGCCAGCAGTGTCCAGGGTTCGGCCTACGAGCAGTACTTC
CASSVQGSAYEQYF
>TRBV12-5|14|TRBD1|TRBJ2-5|-
TGTGCTAGTGGTTTCACAGGGGGTGGAGAGACCCAGTACTTC
CASGFTGGGETQYF
>TRBV28|15|TRBD1|TRBJ1-2|-
TGTGCCAGCAGTTTACGTCGACAGGGGGCGGTTGGCTACACCTTC
CASSLRRQGAVGYTF
>TRBV7-6|12|-|TRBJ1-1|-
TGTGCCAGCAGGACGGTAACAGGTGAAGCTTTCTTT
CASRTVTGEAFF
>TRBV7-7|18|TRBD1|TRBJ1-4|-
TGTGCCAGCAGTTCTACCCCCCGGGACAGAGCAACTAATGAAAAACTGTTTTTT
CASSSTPRDRATNEKLFF
>TRBV2|18|TRBD2|TRBJ2-3|-
TGTGCCAGCAGTGACCCATACTCCGGGACTAGCGGGGGAGATACGCAGTATTTT
CASSDPYSGTSGGDTQYF
>TRBV10-3|15|-|TRBJ1-5|-
TGTGCCATCAGCGCTGCTGTAGACTCCACTTCGTCCCAGCATTTT
CAISAAVDSTSSQHF
>TRBV7-2|15|-|TRBJ1-2|-
TGTGCCAGCAGCTTCCTTTTCAGGGCAGGGGAAGGCTACACCTTC
CASSFLFRAGEGYTF
>TRBV15|16|-|TRBJ2-1|-
TGTGCCACCAGCAGAGACGGAGGTAGCTCCTACAATGAGCAGTTCTTC
CATSRDGGSSYNEQFF
>TRBV29-1|12|-|TRBJ2-2|-
TGCAGCGTTGTGGCGGGCACCGGGGAGCTGTTTTTT
CSVVAGTGELFF
>TRBV7-9|15|-|TRBJ2-3|many
TGTGCCAGCAGCTTAGCCGCACAGGGCGCAGATACGCAGTATTTT
CASSLAAQGADTQYF
>TRBV19|16|TRBD1|TRBJ1-1|once
TGTGCCAGTAGTATAGACACAGGGGGTCCGAACACTGAAGCTTTCTTT
CASSIDTGGPNTEAFF
>TRBV5-1|14|-|TRBJ1-1|-
TGCGCCAGCAGCCCTACCGCGGGGGCTACTGAAGCTTTCTTT
CASSPTAGATEAFF
>TRBV19|14|TRBD2|TRBJ2-7|-
TGTGCCAGTAAAGTGGCGGGAGCCCGGGACGAGCAGTACTTC
CASKVAGARDEQYF
>TRBV5-6|15|-|TRBJ1-5|-
TGTGCCAGCAGCTTGAGACAGCTTAGCAATCAGCCCCAGCATTTT
CASSLRQLSNQPQHF
>TRBV18|15|TRBD1|TRBJ2-2|-
TGTGCCAGCTCACCCACCCGACAGGGATCCGGGGAGCTGTTTTTT
CASSPTRQGSGELFF
>TRBV27|13|-|TRBJ1-1|-
TGTGCCAGCAGTCCGAGGATCCGCCCTGAAGCTTTCTTT
CASSPRIRPEAFF
>TRBV4-1|14|-|TRBJ2-7|once
TGCGCCAGCAGCCAAGGGCTAGAGTCCTACGAGCAGTACTTC
CASSQGLESYEQYF
>TRBV29-1|12|-|TRBJ2-3|once
TGCAGCGTTATGTCTGGAGGAGATACGCAGTATTTT
CSVMSGGDTQYF
>TRBV5-1|13|TRBD1|TRBJ2-5|-
TGCGCCAGCAGCGAAACAGGGGCGGAGACCCAGTACTTC
CASSETGAETQYF
>TRBV28|16|-|TRBJ1-4|-
TGTGCCAGCAGTCCCAGGTTTCGTAGGGGGAATGAAAAACTGTTTTTT
CASSPRFRRGNEKLFF
>TRBV9|16|-|TRBJ1-1|-
TGTGCCAGCAGCGGGGAGGACAAGCCAGTGAACACTGAAGCTTTCTTT
CASSGEDKPVNTEAFF
>TRBV27|15|-|TRBJ2-1|-
TGTGCCAGCAGTAGGGGCGGCCGCTACTACAATGAGCAGTTCTTC
CASSRGGRYYNEQFF
>TRBV29-1|13|TRBD2|TRBJ2-7|once
TGCAGCTTACGAATAGCGGGAGATATGGAGCAGTACTTC
CSLRIAGDMEQYF
>TRBV29-1|12|-|TRBJ2-3|-
TGCAGTGTCGAGGAAAAAGGCGATACGCAGTATTTT
CSVEEKGDTQYF
>TRBV2|12|-|TRBJ1-5|-
TGTGCCAGCAGTCCAGGGCCTCAGCCCCAGCATTTT
CASSPGPQPQHF
>TRBV5-5|12|TRBD1|TRBJ1-1|-
TGTGCCAGCAGCTCGGGACAGGGAAAAGCTTTCTTT
CASSSGQGKAFF
>TRBV6-6|15|TRBD2|TRBJ2-1|-
TGTGCCAGCAGTAAACTAGCGACCCCTGGGAATGAGCAGTTCTTC
CASSKLATPGNEQFF
>TRBV5-8|17|TRBD2|TRBJ2-5|-
TGTGCCAGCAGACAGGGTTTACTAGCGGGAGACCAAGAGACCCAGTACTTC
CASRQGLLAGDQETQYF
>TRBV7-2|15|TRBD2|TRBJ2-3|-
TGTGCCAGCAGCTACTCTCTAGCGGGAAAAGATACGCAGTATTTT
CASSYSLAGKDTQYF
>TRBV7-9|13|-|TRBJ1-1|once
TGTGCCAGCCGACGGGACACTTACACTGAAGCTTTCTTT
CASRRDTYTEAFF
>TRBV5-4|14|TRBD1|TRBJ1-2|once
TGTGCCAGCAGCTTGTCGGACAGGACATATGGCTACACCTTC
CASSLSDRTYGYTF
>TRBV5-1|15|-|TRBJ2-3|-
TGCGCCAGCAGCCCCGCAGGGTGGGGCACAGATACGCAGTATTTT
CASSPAGWGTDTQYF
>TRBV25-1|13|-|TRBJ1-5|-
TGTGCCAGCAGTGAATTCGGGAGTGGGCCCCAGCATTTT
CASSEFGSGPQHF
>TRBV7-9|10|-|TRBJ1-4|-
TGTGCCAGCCAAAATGAAAAACTGTTTTTT
CASQNEKLFF
>TRBV18|13|TRBD1|TRBJ1-2|-
TGTGCCAGCTCACTACGACAGGGGGATGGCTACACCTTC
CASSLRQGDGYTF
>TRBV7-8|15|TRBD1|TRBJ2-2|once
TGTGCCAACCGTTGGGGGACAGCTGATACCGGGGAGCTGTTTTTT
CANRWGTADTGELFF